A selection of T cell receptor beta chains follows, all from one sample in a study of graft-versus-host responses after intestinal transplantation. Clones were read by immunoSEQ multiplex PCR, and TCRdb kept only the in-frame ones, dropping some. The sample holds about 18,000 clones; over 35% are singletons and the top ten take about 0.95%. This specimen consisted of alloreactive CD4+ T cells from a mixed lymphocyte reaction culture, obtained before intestinal transplant. The receptors stem from a human patient who received an intestinal transplant. Each CDR3 is given with its conserved first and last residue. A D gene is named only where the DNA matches it firmly. The size of a clone is reported for some rows only, either as once, few or many, or as a class for expanded clones.

clone_size,d_call,v_call,j_call,cdr3_nt,cdr3_aa
.,.,TRBV7-9,TRBJ2-7,TGTGCCAGCAGTCAAATCTACGAGCAGTACTTC,CASSQIYEQYF
.,.,TRBV5-6,TRBJ1-6,TGTGCCAGCAGCTCGGGGAGCTTCAATTCACCCCTCCACTTT,CASSSGSFNSPLHF
.,.,TRBV15,TRBJ1-2,TGTGCCACCAGCAGGGACCACCGGGCTTCCGGCTACGGCTACACCTTC,CATSRDHRASGYGYTF
few,.,TRBV2,TRBJ1-4,TGTGCCAGCAGGAGCAGGGAGATTGAAAAACTGTTTTTT,CASRSREIEKLFF
few,.,TRBV4-2,TRBJ2-1,TGTGCCAGCAGCCAGACCGGGCCATACAATGAGCAGTTCTTC,CASSQTGPYNEQFF
.,.,TRBV5-1,TRBJ1-5,TGCGCCAGCAGCTTGGGCACGGGCGGTTTTCAGCCCCAGCATTTT,CASSLGTGGFQPQHF
.,.,TRBV5-6,TRBJ2-5,TGTGCCAGCAGCGGGCCGGGGAAAGAGACCCAGTACTTC,CASSGPGKETQYF
.,TRBD2,TRBV5-1,TRBJ2-1,TGCGCCAGCCAAGAGGCTAGCGGGGGGGCCCTCTCCTACAATGAGCAGTTCTTC,CASQEASGGALSYNEQFF
.,.,TRBV30,TRBJ2-6,TGTGCCTGGACATTAGGAGCCGGGGCCAACGTCCTGACTTTC,CAWTLGAGANVLTF
.,.,TRBV7-6,TRBJ1-4,TGTGCCAGCAGCTTAGGAAGTACAGGCCGAGAAAAACTGTTTTTT,CASSLGSTGREKLFF
.,.,TRBV11-2,TRBJ1-5,TGTGCCAGCAGCTTGGGGGGCAGGGGCAATCAGCCCCAGCATTTT,CASSLGGRGNQPQHF
.,TRBD1,TRBV5-5,TRBJ1-4,TGTGCCAGCAGCGCGAAACAGGGGGCGCCCCCTGTCCGTAATGAAAAACTGTTTTTT,CASSAKQGAPPVRNEKLFF
.,TRBD1,TRBV2,TRBJ2-7,TGTGCCAGCCATTCTGACAGGGGCGGCGAGCAGTACTTC,CASHSDRGGEQYF
.,TRBD2,TRBV5-5,TRBJ2-2,TGTGCCAGCAGCAAACTAGCGGGGGGACCCAACACCGGGGAGCTGTTTTTT,CASSKLAGGPNTGELFF
.,TRBD2,TRBV6-5,TRBJ2-4,TGTGCCAGCAGTTACGGACCTGGCGGGAGAAACATTCAGTACTTC,CASSYGPGGRNIQYF
.,.,TRBV5-8,TRBJ1-5,TGTGCCAGCAGCTTGGATGGGACGTGGGGTCAGCCCCAGCATTTT,CASSLDGTWGQPQHF
few,.,TRBV5-6,TRBJ2-2,TGTGCCAGCAGTTTTACCGGGCCCCGTTCCGGGGAGCTGTTTTTT,CASSFTGPRSGELFF
once,TRBD2,TRBV30,TRBJ2-1,TGTGCCTGGGGTACTCTAGCGGGGAACGGTAATGAGCAGTTCTTC,CAWGTLAGNGNEQFF
few,.,TRBV2,TRBJ2-3,TGTGCCGGAACTAGCACAGATACGCAGTATTTT,CAGTSTDTQYF
.,.,TRBV5-6,TRBJ1-4,TGTGCCAGCAGCTTGGACAGGAGGAATGAAAAACTGTTTTTT,CASSLDRRNEKLFF
.,.,TRBV19,TRBJ1-6,TGTGCCTGCGGCGGCTCCTATAATTCACCCCTCCACTTT,CACGGSYNSPLHF
.,.,TRBV6-5,TRBJ1-1,TGTGCCAGCAGTGATTGGAACACTGAAGCTTTCTTT,CASSDWNTEAFF
medium-sized,.,TRBV5-1,TRBJ2-7,TGCGCCAGCAGCTTGGAGGGACTTACCTACGAGCAGTACTTC,CASSLEGLTYEQYF
few,.,TRBV11-2,TRBJ2-7,TGTGCCAGCAGCTTACAGGGTAAGCAGTACTTC,CASSLQGKQYF
.,.,TRBV27,TRBJ2-5,TGTGCCAGCAGAGGGAGCTGGACGACCCAGTACTTC,CASRGSWTTQYF
.,.,TRBV5-1,TRBJ1-1,TGCGCCAGCGCCGAGGCAGGGAGGAGTCGTGAAGAAGCTTTCTTT,CASAEAGRSREEAFF
.,.,TRBV15,TRBJ1-6,TGTGCCACCAGCATATTGTACTCACCCCTCCACTTT,CATSILYSPLHF
.,.,TRBV11-2,TRBJ2-7,TGTGCCAGCAGACAGACGAGCTCCTACGAGCAGTACTTC,CASRQTSSYEQYF
few,.,TRBV7-7,TRBJ2-6,TGTGCCAGCAGCCAACACGTGATAAGCTCTGGGGCCAACGTCCTGACTTTC,CASSQHVISSGANVLTF
.,.,TRBV6-1,TRBJ2-7,TGTGCCAGCAGTGAAGCGCTTGTGGCTACGAGCTCCTACGAGCAGTACTTC,CASSEALVATSSYEQYF
few,.,TRBV18,TRBJ2-6,TGTGCCAGCTCACCAACTACAGGGCTTAGCTCTGGGGCCAACGTCCTGACTTTC,CASSPTTGLSSGANVLTF
.,TRBD1,TRBV30,TRBJ1-2,TGTGCCTGGAGAGACAGGGCGAGCTCTGGCTACACCTTC,CAWRDRASSGYTF
once,.,TRBV7-2,TRBJ1-2,TGTGCCAGCAGCTTAGCTCCAGGGCCAGTACCCTATGGCTACACCTTC,CASSLAPGPVPYGYTF
few,.,TRBV10-3,TRBJ1-3,TGTGCCATCAGTGAGTCGTCCGGAAACACCATATATTTT,CAISESSGNTIYF
few,.,TRBV2,TRBJ2-2,TGTGCCAGCATCATGCCAACTAGTCCCGGGGAGCTGTTTTTT,CASIMPTSPGELFF
.,.,TRBV11-2,TRBJ2-3,TGTGCCAGCAGCGGGTGGATTAGCACAGATACGCAGTATTTT,CASSGWISTDTQYF
.,TRBD2,TRBV7-2,TRBJ2-5,TGTGCCAGCAGTTTAGCGGGGGGGCAAGAGACCCAGTACTTC,CASSLAGGQETQYF
.,.,TRBV11-2,TRBJ2-7,TGTGCCAGCAGCTTAGAGGGAGAAAGCTCCTACGAGCAGTACTTC,CASSLEGESSYEQYF
.,.,TRBV12-5,TRBJ2-1,TGTGCTAGTGGTATATACCCGGGGCACAATGAGCAGTTCTTC,CASGIYPGHNEQFF
few,.,TRBV14,TRBJ1-1,TGTGCCAGCAGCCTTTTGGGGTTGAACACTGAAGCTTTCTTT,CASSLLGLNTEAFF
.,.,TRBV7-9,TRBJ2-3,TGTGCCAGCAGCTTTCGAGACTTATCGGGGTTCACAGATACGCAGTATTTT,CASSFRDLSGFTDTQYF
.,.,TRBV5-5,TRBJ2-7,TGTGCCAGCAGCTTGGTTCTGGGACTCGAGCAGTACTTC,CASSLVLGLEQYF
.,.,TRBV18,TRBJ1-5,TGTGCCAGCTCACCCCAGGGGAGCAATCAGCCCCAGCATTTT,CASSPQGSNQPQHF
.,.,TRBV10-3,TRBJ1-2,TGTGCCATCAGCCTGGACAGCACCTTCTATGGCTACACCTTC,CAISLDSTFYGYTF
few,.,TRBV5-5,TRBJ1-2,TGTGCCAGCAGCCCCCAAACGTACAGGGCCTATGGCTACACCTTC,CASSPQTYRAYGYTF
.,.,TRBV5-1,TRBJ2-7,TGCGCCAGCAGCTTGACGGCAGGGAGCTCCTACGAGCAGTACTTC,CASSLTAGSSYEQYF
.,.,TRBV14,TRBJ2-5,TGTGCCAGCAGCCAGCTACCCAGCGCGGCCCAGTACTTC,CASSQLPSAAQYF
few,TRBD1,TRBV9,TRBJ2-1,TGTGCCAGCAGCGCGAGGGGGCGGGATGAGCAGTTCTTC,CASSARGRDEQFF
.,.,TRBV4-2,TRBJ2-1,TGTGCCAGCAGCCAAGACCCTGGTAGCCGCCACAATGAGCAGTTCTTC,CASSQDPGSRHNEQFF
few,TRBD1,TRBV7-9,TRBJ1-1,TGTGCCAGCAGCCCATTGACAGGGAGAGCTTTCTTT,CASSPLTGRAFF
few,.,TRBV4-2,TRBJ2-4,TGTGCCAGCAGCCAAGATATTGGAGAAACCCTCCTAGCCAAAAACATTCAGTACTTC,CASSQDIGETLLAKNIQYF
.,.,TRBV5-1,TRBJ2-3,TGCGCCAGCAGCTTGGGGAGCCTTCGTTTCTCAGATACGCAGTATTTT,CASSLGSLRFSDTQYF